The T cell receptor (beta chain) described here comes from a study of blood T cell repertoires in COVID-19. Background on the study: Some COVID-19 samples were acute and others convalescent; all came from the United States, Italy and Spain. In each case, the material was cDNA or gDNA derived from T cells, B-cell-depleted T cells, or PBMCs.

Generated by immunoSEQ multiplex PCR, the TCRdb table keeps only in-frame clones and is missing some. The repertoire includes about 35,000 clones, over 70% of them detected once, and 10% sits in the top ten. This clonotype was obtained from a man older than 75 with active COVID-19. The specimen was peripheral blood.

CDR3 amino acids: CASSLSGEGRGGYTF. The CDR3 DNA sequence: TGTGCCAGCAGCTTATCAGGGGAAGGGAGGGGCGGCTACACCTTC. V gene TRBV7-9 combines with J gene TRBJ1-2, with TRBD1 as a possible D gene (6 bases). The CDR3 spans 15 residues. CDR1 and CDR2 (germline): SEHNR, FQNEAQ (reference sequence). V lost 2 bases, J lost 8 bases, and 18 bases lay in between.